These 8 T cell receptor beta chains were sequenced from one sample in a study of CD8 T cells in ankylosing spondylitis. Each CDR3 protein gets one entry after TCRdb re-called the 5' RACE reads with MiXCR. The sample lists about 140,000 distinct CDR3 sequences; around a third were seen once. Sequenced: synovial fluid, either unsorted or a sorted T cell fraction (not recorded which). Receptors originate from a male donor with ankylosing spondylitis.

The sample holds one count of this clonotype. The CDR3: CASSPQGASHNEQFF. The CDR3, as DNA: TGCGCCAGCAGCCCACAGGGGGCGTCTCACAATGAGCAGTTCTTC. The chain combines TRBV5-1 with TRBJ2-1; 9 nucleotides agree with TRBD1. The ends lost 4 bases at V and 5 bases at J; junction bases unmatched: 7. The germline gives CDR1 SGHRS, CDR2 YFSETQ. The CDR3 length is 15 residues.

This CDR3 reads CASSYGRTTTNEKLFF. The DNA for the CDR3 is TGTGCCAGCAGTTACGGGAGGACCACAACTAATGAAAAACTGTTTTTT. The chain recombines TRBV6-5 with TRBJ1-4; D remains ambiguous. The V gene lost 2 bases and the J gene lost 0 bases, with 10 bases spanning the gap. The CDR3 loop spans 16 amino acids. Looked up from germline, CDR1 is MNHEY and CDR2 is SVGAGI.

This clonotype qualifies as medium-sized (0.01 to 0.1%). The chain couples TRBV10-3 to TRBJ2-7; TRBD2 aligns across 9 bases. This CDR3 spans 15 amino acids. Germline V CDR1 and CDR2: ENHRY, SYGVKD. V lost 5 bases and J lost 3; bases outside the gene matches: 8. The CDR3 nucleotides read TGTGCCATCAGTTTCCTGACTAGCGGACGCTACGAGCAGTACTTC. It yields the protein CAISFLTSGRYEQYF.

The gene calls are TRBV5-1 and TRBJ2-3; 14 positions match TRBD2. Germline V gene sequence: CDR1 SGHRS, CDR2 YFSETQ. This CDR3 spans 15 amino acids. V shed 5 bases and J 9 bases; nucleotides not matched to a gene: 8. The CDR3 nucleotides read TGCGCCAGCAGACCGGGGACTAGCGGGAGAGGCACGCAGTATTTT. Translated: CASRPGTSGRGTQYF.

This clonotype was seen ten or more times. This sequence joins TRBV20-1 and TRBJ2-2; D gene uncertain. This CDR3 spans 15 amino acids. With 4 bases removed from V and 4 bases from J, the gap between germline ends came to 16 bases. The germline CDR1 and CDR2 sequences are DFQATT and SNEGSKA (reference sequence). The CDR3 region is CSAIPGQARTGELFF. The CDR3 coding sequence is TGCAGTGCTATCCCTGGGCAGGCTCGCACCGGGGAGCTGTTTTTT.

This clonotype was seen a few times. The chain's CDR3 is CASSQLLLAEPGPDTQYF. Here the CDR3 DNA reads TGTGCCAGCAGCCAACTACTCCTAGCGGAACCCGGACCAGATACGCAGTATTTT. This chain links TRBV4-2 with TRBJ2-3; 7 nucleotides match TRBD2. This CDR3 has 18 residues. The V gene end was trimmed by 2 bases and the J gene end by 4 bases; junction bases not matched to a gene: 15. CDR1 is LGHNA, CDR2 YNFKEQ, per germline.

J is TRBJ1-3 and V is TRBV29-1; D uncertain. Germline V gives CDR1 SQVTM, CDR2 ANQGSEA. V was trimmed by 7 bases and J by 0 bases, leaving 7 bases between them. CDR3 length equals 12 residues. The CDR3 spells CSAGFSGNTIYF. Here the CDR3 DNA reads TGCAGCGCAGGCTTCTCTGGAAACACCATATATTTT.

The rearrangement uses TRBV20-1 and TRBJ2-5, with a tentative D call TRBD2 (6 bases). CDR3 length: 14 amino acids. Trimming removed 2 bases from V and 5 bases from J, with 15 bases in between. Germline V gene sequence: CDR1 DFQATT, CDR2 SNEGSKA (reference sequence). CDR3 sequence reads: CSARSVGGDETQYF. CDR3 nucleotides: TGCAGTGCTAGATCTGTGGGGGGAGACGAGACCCAGTACTTC.